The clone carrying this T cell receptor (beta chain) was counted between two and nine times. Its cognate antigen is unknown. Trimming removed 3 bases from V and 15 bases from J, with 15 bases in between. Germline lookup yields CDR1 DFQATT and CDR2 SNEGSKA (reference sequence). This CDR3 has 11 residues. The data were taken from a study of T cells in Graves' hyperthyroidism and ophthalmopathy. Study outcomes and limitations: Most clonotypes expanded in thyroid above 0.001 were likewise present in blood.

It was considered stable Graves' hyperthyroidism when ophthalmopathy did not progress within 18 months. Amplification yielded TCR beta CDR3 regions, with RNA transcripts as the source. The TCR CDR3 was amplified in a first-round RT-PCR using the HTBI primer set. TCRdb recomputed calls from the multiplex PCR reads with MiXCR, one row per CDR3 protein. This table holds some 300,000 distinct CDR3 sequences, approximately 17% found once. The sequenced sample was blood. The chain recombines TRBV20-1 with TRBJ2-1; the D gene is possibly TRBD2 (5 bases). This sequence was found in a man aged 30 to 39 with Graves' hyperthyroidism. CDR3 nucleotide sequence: TGCAGTGCTAGGGACGGGATTTCGTCGTTCTTC. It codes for CSARDGISSFF.